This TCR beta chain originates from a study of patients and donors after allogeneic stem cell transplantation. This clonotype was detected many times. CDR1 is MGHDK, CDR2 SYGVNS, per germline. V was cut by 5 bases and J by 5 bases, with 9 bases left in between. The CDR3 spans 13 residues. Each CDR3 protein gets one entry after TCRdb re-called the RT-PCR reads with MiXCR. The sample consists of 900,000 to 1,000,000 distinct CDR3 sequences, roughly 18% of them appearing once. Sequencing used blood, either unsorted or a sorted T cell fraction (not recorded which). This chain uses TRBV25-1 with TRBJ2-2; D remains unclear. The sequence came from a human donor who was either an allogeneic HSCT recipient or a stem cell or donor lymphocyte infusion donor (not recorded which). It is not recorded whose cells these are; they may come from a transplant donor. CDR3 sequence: CASSPGPTGELFF. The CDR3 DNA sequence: TGTGCCAGCAGTCCGGGTCCTACCGGGGAGCTGTTTTTT.